Described below is a single T cell receptor (beta chain) sequence and its context. What it binds is not known. Germline values: CDR1 SGHRS, CDR2 YFSETQ. Trimming stripped 0 bases from V and 6 bases from J, with 10 bases between. The CDR3 loop spans 14 amino acids. This entry comes from a study of T cell responses to AZD1222 COVID-19 vaccine. Whole-study results and caveats: Vaccination with two AZD1222 doses was followed by a rise in Spike-specific TCR breadth and depth.

Using immunoSEQ multiplex PCR, the repertoire was profiled, and TCRdb retains in-frame clones only, with some absent. The sample lists 95,000 to 150,000 clones; about nine tenths were seen once. The genes are TRBV5-1 and TRBJ1-5, with D tentatively TRBD1 (5 bases). The sequenced sample was peripheral blood, obtained on day 0 of AZD1222 vaccination. This receptor was identified in an adult in good health. CDR3 bases: TGCGCCAGCAGCTTGGGACAGACCGGTCAGCCCCAGCATTTT. Its protein product is CASSLGQTGQPQHF.